The sequence of this T cell receptor beta chain was determined in a study of blood T cell repertoires in COVID-19. Across the study: COVID-19 samples collected from the United States, Italy and Spain covered acute and convalescent phases.

Per germline, CDR1 MNHEY and CDR2 SVGAGI. This CDR3 is built from 13 residues. V dropped 6 bases and J dropped 2 bases, with 11 bases sitting between them. Sequencing was performed with immunoSEQ multiplex PCR; in TCRdb, only in-frame clones are kept and a portion is missing. The sample carries approximately 100,000 clones, roughly 90% recorded once. The chain couples TRBV6-5 to TRBJ2-7; possibly TRBD1 for D (5 bases). The sequenced sample was peripheral blood. The source is a man aged 60-69 years with acute or convalescent COVID-19. This chain's CDR3 is CASSPGMAYEQYF. In DNA form, the CDR3 reads TGTGCCAGCAGCCCAGGGATGGCCTACGAGCAGTACTTC.